The subject of this entry is one T cell receptor beta chain. These data come from a study of shared clonotypes between healthy human individuals. Deep-level assay runs were performed. Genomic DNA of every subset was divided equally among multiple immunoSEQ plates. Measured with immunoSEQ multiplex PCR; TCRdb has only the in-frame clones, and not every one. The table includes 2 million to 3 million clones, over 85% detected once. The CDR3 length is 14 residues. Germline V gene lookup returns CDR1 SGHAT and CDR2 FQNNGV. V was trimmed by 4 bases and J by 2 bases, leaving 11 bases between them. Sequencing was carried out using naive CD4+ T cells from PBMCs. The subset was: CD45RA+ positively selected. The TCR comes from a man between 18 and 35 years old in good health. Some clones in this sample may be carry-over from other donors' samples. The rearrangement uses TRBV11-2 and TRBJ2-5; D is unresolved. The CDR3 region has the DNA TGTGCCAGCAGCTCACTTGACCCACAAGAGACCCAGTACTTC. This codes for CASSSLDPQETQYF. The full variable domain, in which reference TRBV11-2 and TRBJ2-5 provide the parts outside the CDR3, is EAGVAQSPRYKIIEKRQSVAFWCNPISGHATLYWYQQILGQGPKLLIQFQNNGVVDDSQLPKDRFSAERLKGVDSTLKIQPAKLEDSAVYLCASSSLDPQETQYFGPGTRLLVL.